The clone carrying this TCR beta chain was found a few times. Its specificity is unknown. The CDR3 totals 17 residues. The ends lost 2 bases at V and 5 bases at J; junction bases unmatched: 9. This record belongs to a study of T-cell reconstitution after alpha-beta-depleted transplantation in children. The study's findings and limits: Alpha-beta T cells present about two months after transplant were reported to originate from several hundred expanded graft clones.

Preparation of the TCRbeta library used unique molecular identifiers. One entry per CDR3 protein, called by TCRdb with MiXCR from the PCR reads. The sample has 81,000 or so distinct CDR3 sequences; 15% to 17% are singletons. The material sequenced was PBMCs, mostly from graft donor cells, taken 180 days after TCRalphabeta/CD19-depleted stem cell transplant. The receptor's source is a male patient between 2 and 15 years old who had a stem cell transplant for acute lymphoblastic leukemia, so the T cells may come from the graft donor. The chain links TRBV12-3 or TRBV12-4 to TRBJ1-6; 7 bases align to TRBD1. The CDR3 DNA reads TGTGCCAGCAGTTTATTAGGGGGCAGGGGCGATAATTCACCCCTCCACTTT. Amino acids: CASSLLGGRGDNSPLHF.